The rows below give T cell receptor beta chains drawn from one sample of a study of control samples from healthy donors and cancer patients. The table came from immunoSEQ multiplex PCR; TCRdb's copy has only in-frame clones and leaves some out. The table records 78,000 or so clones, nearly 90% of them present only once. The sample consisted of blood. These receptors originate from a woman aged 50 to 65 in good health. Each CDR3 is given with its conserved first and last residue. Fields, in order: J gene, V gene, D gene, clone size, CDR3 protein, CDR3 DNA. A D gene is named only where the DNA matches it firmly. Size is omitted from some rows. Given values are once, few, many or a class for expanded clones.

TRBJ2-3 TRBV5-4 . . CASRGGALGDTQYF TGTGCCAGCAGGGGGGGAGCCCTTGGTGATACGCAGTATTTT
TRBJ1-1 TRBV6-2/TRBV6-3 . . CASSYPADNTEAFF TGTGCCAGCAGTTACCCTGCAGATAACACTGAAGCTTTCTTT
TRBJ2-3 TRBV5-1 TRBD2 . CASLAGASREDTQYF TGCGCCAGCTTAGCGGGGGCCTCTCGCGAAGATACGCAGTATTTT
TRBJ1-4 TRBV30 . . CAWSLESGDEKLFF TGTGCCTGGAGTTTGGAGTCAGGGGATGAAAAACTGTTTTTT
TRBJ2-1 TRBV11-2 TRBD2 . CASRTIAGLGNEQFF TGTGCCAGCAGGACGATAGCGGGACTGGGGAATGAGCAGTTCTTC
TRBJ1-6 TRBV30 . . CAWSGSGGSYNSPLHF TGTGCCTGGTCGGGGAGTGGTGGCTCCTATAATTCACCCCTCCACTTT
TRBJ1-1 TRBV6-5 . . CASSWGREAFF TGTGCCAGCAGTTGGGGACGTGAAGCTTTCTTT
TRBJ2-3 TRBV19 TRBD2 . CASLGGTNTDTQYF TGTGCCAGCCTGGGGGGGACGAACACAGATACGCAGTATTTT
TRBJ2-1 TRBV9 TRBD2 . CASRAGGPRNEQFF TGTGCCAGCAGAGCGGGGGGGCCGCGAAATGAGCAGTTCTTC
TRBJ1-2 TRBV29-1 . . CSVVGGQGHNYGYTF TGCAGCGTTGTCGGGGGCCAGGGGCACAACTATGGCTACACCTTC
TRBJ1-2 TRBV30 . . CAWSRGADNYGYTF TGTGCCTGGAGTAGGGGGGCGGATAACTATGGCTACACCTTC
TRBJ2-1 TRBV5-4 . . CASSLGSLPNEQFF TGTGCCAGCAGCTTGGGCTCCCTTCCGAATGAGCAGTTCTTC
TRBJ2-7 TRBV7-9 . . CASSGGNYEQYF TGTGCCAGCAGCGGGGGTAACTACGAGCAGTACTTC
TRBJ1-5 TRBV6-1 TRBD1 . CASSGGTGLPNQPQHF TGTGCCAGCAGTGGAGGGACAGGGCTCCCGAATCAGCCCCAGCATTTT
TRBJ1-1 TRBV6-5 TRBD1 . CASSPTRDRGTEAFF TGTGCCAGCAGTCCAACCCGGGACAGGGGCACTGAAGCTTTCTTT
TRBJ2-7 TRBV11-2 . . CASSLAIRGNEQYF TGTGCCAGCAGCTTGGCCATTCGGGGCAACGAGCAGTACTTC
TRBJ1-1 TRBV4-1 TRBD1 . CASSQWGTGDTTEAFF TGCGCCAGCAGCCAATGGGGGACAGGGGACACCACTGAAGCTTTCTTT
TRBJ2-7 TRBV2 . . CASRQGSEQYF TGTGCCAGCAGGCAGGGCTCCGAGCAGTACTTC
TRBJ1-6 TRBV6-1 TRBD1 . CASSEKGDRQGVRSPLHF TGTGCCAGCAGTGAAAAGGGCGATCGACAGGGGGTACGATCACCCCTCCACTTT
TRBJ2-4 TRBV30 . . CAETGKNIQYF TGTGCTGAGACAGGAAAAAACATTCAGTACTTC
TRBJ2-1 TRBV3-1/TRBV3-2 TRBD2 . CASSHILRGGYNEQFF TGTGCCAGCAGCCATATTCTGCGGGGGGGCTACAATGAGCAGTTCTTC
TRBJ1-1 TRBV5-4 TRBD1 . CASKGTGEGLAEAFF TGTGCCAGCAAGGGGACAGGAGAGGGACTGGCTGAAGCTTTCTTT
TRBJ2-7 TRBV5-1 . . CASSLWAGRSEQYF TGCGCCAGCAGCTTGTGGGCGGGACGCTCCGAGCAGTACTTC
TRBJ2-2 TRBV7-9 . . CASSYEGLNTGELFF TGTGCCAGCAGCTACGAGGGCCTGAACACCGGGGAGCTGTTTTTT
TRBJ1-1 TRBV2 . . CASTSRGPEAFF TGTGCCAGCACCTCAAGGGGTCCTGAAGCTTTCTTT
TRBJ2-1 TRBV30 TRBD2 . CAWRTGGGIRDEQFF TGTGCCTGGAGGACTGGGGGGGGGATTAGGGATGAGCAGTTCTTC
TRBJ1-1 TRBV19 . . CASREPNTEAFF TGTGCCAGTAGAGAGCCAAACACTGAAGCTTTCTTT
TRBJ2-3 TRBV9 TRBD2 once CASSVSGGGPTDTQYF TGTGCCAGCAGCGTAAGTGGCGGGGGACCAACAGATACGCAGTATTTT
TRBJ1-2 TRBV6-6 . once CASREQVGYGYTF TGTGCCAGCAGGGAACAGGTGGGCTATGGCTACACCTTC
TRBJ2-1 TRBV12-3/TRBV12-4 TRBD1 . CASNTGVDGQFF TGTGCCAGCAATACAGGGGTGGATGGGCAGTTCTTC
TRBJ1-4 TRBV30 TRBD1 . CAWSGTGGYEKLFF TGTGCCTGGAGTGGGACAGGGGGATATGAAAAACTGTTTTTT
TRBJ2-2 TRBV14 . . CASSQLVTGELFF TGTGCCAGCAGCCAATTGGTAACCGGGGAGCTGTTTTTT
TRBJ2-3 TRBV7-2 . once CASSLAGGSTDTQYF TGTGCCAGCAGCTTAGCTGGGGGGAGCACAGATACGCAGTATTTT
TRBJ1-6 TRBV3-1/TRBV3-2 . . CASSPGDTRALHF TGTGCCAGCAGCCCGGGGGACACCCGAGCCCTCCACTTT
TRBJ2-1 TRBV19 . . CASSRAGSNNEQFF TGTGCCAGTAGTAGGGCGGGGTCAAACAATGAGCAGTTCTTC
TRBJ2-7 TRBV19 TRBD1 . CASSILQGAKTEQYF TGTGCCAGTAGTATACTCCAGGGGGCAAAGACCGAGCAGTACTTC
TRBJ2-2 TRBV5-4 . . CASSLVGTGELFF TGTGCCAGCAGCTTAGTTGGTACCGGGGAGCTGTTTTTT
TRBJ2-2 TRBV7-6 TRBD1 . CASSLLLWDSLNGGELFF TGTGCCAGCAGCTTATTGTTGTGGGACAGCTTAAATGGAGGGGAGCTGTTTTTT
TRBJ2-2 TRBV20-1 . . CSASAYNGELFF TGCAGTGCTAGTGCGTATAACGGGGAGCTGTTTTTT
TRBJ1-5 TRBV5-1 . . CASRRGTSGPQHF TGCGCCAGCAGGAGGGGCACCTCGGGGCCCCAGCATTTT
TRBJ1-6 TRBV6-2/TRBV6-3 TRBD1 . CASSDRASNSPLHF TGTGCCAGCAGCGACAGGGCTTCCAATTCACCCCTCCACTTT